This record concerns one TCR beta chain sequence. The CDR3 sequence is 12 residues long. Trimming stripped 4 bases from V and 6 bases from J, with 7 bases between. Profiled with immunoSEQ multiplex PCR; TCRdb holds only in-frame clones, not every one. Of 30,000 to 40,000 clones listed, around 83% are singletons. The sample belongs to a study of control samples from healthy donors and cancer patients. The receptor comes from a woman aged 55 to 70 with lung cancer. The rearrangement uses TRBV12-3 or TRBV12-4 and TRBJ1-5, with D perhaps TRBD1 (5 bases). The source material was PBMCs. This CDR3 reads CASSYGTQPQHF. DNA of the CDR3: TGTGCCAGCAGTTACGGGACTCAGCCCCAGCATTTT.